One and the same sample provided the 29 T cell receptor beta chains below, sequenced in a study of CD8 T cells in Susac syndrome (dated by TCRdb to 2018 to 2020). The library was made by the immunoSEQ multiplex PCR assay. RNA was extracted using the RNeasy kit, and roughly 0.5 to 1 microgram was reverse transcribed with random hexamers. Starting from the raw public reads, TCRdb applied fastp trimming at Q25, assembled clones with MiXCR and retained in-frame beta chains. Each CDR3 protein appears once, grouped with its most common genes and DNA. The sample includes 150,000 to 250,000 distinct CDR3 sequences, with about 95% observed a single time. Under 0.095% of the sample comes from the top ten. Material for sequencing was CD4+ T cells from PBMCs. These receptors were collected from a human donor with multiple sclerosis.

The chain employs TRBV20-1 and TRBJ1-4; D remains ambiguous. The CDR3 spans 11 residues. Germline CDR1 and CDR2: DFQATT and SNEGSKA (reference sequence). V lost 6 bases, J lost 5 bases, and 7 bases lay in between. CDR3 residues: CSAVKNEKLFF. The CDR3 DNA reads TGCAGTGCCGTTAAGAATGAAAAACTGTTTTTT.

The J gene is TRBJ2-7, the V gene TRBV27; TRBD2 matches 10 bases. The J segment lost 3 bases and the V segment lost 5 bases, leaving 7 bases of the junction unmatched. Germline CDR1 MNHEY, CDR2 SMNVEV (reference sequence). The CDR3 contains 15 residues. The CDR3 region has the DNA TGTGCCAGCAGTCTGACTAGCGGGTCTAGCTACGAGCAGTACTTC. Protein: CASSLTSGSSYEQYF.

This chain joins TRBV27 and TRBJ2-7, with a possible D match to TRBD2 (6 bases). Germline loops: CDR1 MNHEY, CDR2 SMNVEV (reference sequence). The CDR3 covers 14 residues. V gave up 3 bases and J gave up 0 bases, with 9 bases separating them. Here the CDR3 reads CASSFRESSYEQYF. CDR3 nucleotides: TGTGCCAGCAGTTTCCGGGAGAGCTCCTACGAGCAGTACTTC.

V usage is TRBV5-1 and J usage is TRBJ2-1; D may be TRBD1 or TRBD2 (5 bases each). Trimming left V 4 bases short and J 6 bases short, with 14 bases between. CDR3 length equals 14 residues. Germline CDR1 is SGHRS and CDR2 is YFSETQ. The CDR3 DNA is TGCGCCAGCAGCCCCCGGGACCGACCCAATGAGCAGTTCTTC. Its translation is CASSPRDRPNEQFF.

The chain employs TRBV2 and TRBJ2-3; D call uncertain. The CDR3 contains 11 residues. The V and J ends lost 5 bases and 10 bases respectively, with 10 bases between them. The germline gives CDR1 SNHLY, CDR2 FYNNEI. CDR3 sequence (DNA): TGTGCCAGCAGTTTACAATATCCGCAGTATTTT. Protein sequence: CASSLQYPQYF.

The chain links TRBV5-1 to TRBJ2-5; D gene ambiguous. Trimming took 0 bases from V and 9 from J, leaving 12 bases between them. Germline V gene data show CDR1 as SGHRS and CDR2 as YFSETQ. The CDR3 runs 13 residues. This CDR3 is CASSLDHPRSQYF. For the CDR3, the DNA is TGCGCCAGCAGCTTGGATCACCCGAGGTCCCAGTACTTC.

CDR3 nucleotides: TGCAGCGTTGGGGGGGTGAGGGAGCCGGGCCACGAGCAGTACTTC. Residues: CSVGGVREPGHEQYF. The V call is TRBV29-1, the J call TRBJ2-7; a weak D match, TRBD2 (6 bases). This CDR3 is built from 15 residues. V lost 4 bases, J lost 5 bases, and 21 bases lay in between. CDR1 is SQVTM, CDR2 ANQGSEA, per germline.

The chain combines TRBV19 with TRBJ1-3; D not certain. This CDR3 is 14 amino acids long. V gave up 4 bases and J gave up 0 bases, with 7 bases separating them. Germline CDR1 is LNHDA and CDR2 is SQIVND (reference sequence). The CDR3 loop reads CASSTIFSGNTIYF. CDR3 coding DNA: TGTGCCAGTAGTACCATATTCTCTGGAAACACCATATATTTT.

The chain links TRBV6-5 to TRBJ1-2; D remains ambiguous. The CDR3 sequence is 17 residues long. Germline loops: CDR1 MNHEY, CDR2 SVGAGI. V lost 2 bases, J lost 4 bases, and 20 bases lay in between. CDR3 residues: CASSYPNPTVSGYGYTF. Written as DNA, the CDR3 is TGTGCCAGCAGTTACCCGAACCCCACGGTGTCAGGCTATGGCTACACCTTC.

V is TRBV12-5 and J is TRBJ2-7; D is tentatively TRBD1 or TRBD2 (5 bases each). The germline gives CDR1 LGHNT, CDR2 FRNRAP. This CDR3 comprises 13 residues. V lost 9 bases, J lost 0 bases, and 12 bases lay in between. The CDR3 nucleotides are TGTGCTAGCGCCCCGGGGCCCTCCTACGAGCAGTACTTC. Translating it yields CASAPGPSYEQYF.

The DNA of the CDR3 is TGTGCCAGCAGCGTAGAGGGCGTGCCAGGGCCCCAGCATTTT. Its protein is CASSVEGVPGPQHF. This sequence joins TRBV9 and TRBJ1-5; unclear D gene. The germline gives CDR1 SGDLS, CDR2 YYNGEE. The CDR3 runs 14 residues. V lost 0 bases to trimming and J lost 9 bases, with 13 bases between them. Supplemented by reference TRBV9 and TRBJ1-5, the full variable domain reads DSGVTQTPKHLITATGQRVTLRCSPRSGDLSVYWYQQSLDQGLQFLIQYYNGEERAKGNILERFSAQQFPDLHSELNLSSLELGDSALYFCASSVEGVPGPQHFGDGTRLSIL.

The chain uses TRBV19 and TRBJ2-1; 7 positions agree with TRBD1. The germline V gene encodes CDR1 LNHDA and CDR2 SQIVND (reference sequence). After removal of 5 bases from V and 7 bases from J, the junction contained 11 bases not matched to a gene. The CDR3 extends over 15 amino acids. The DNA for the CDR3 is TGTGCCAGTAGTTTTAAGGGGGCGCTTGTTAATGAGCAGTTCTTC. It yields the protein CASSFKGALVNEQFF.

This clonotype appeared a few times. The V and J genes are TRBV18 and TRBJ2-5; D ambiguous. Germline V gives CDR1 KGHSH, CDR2 LQKENI. This CDR3 is 13 amino acids long. Trimming removed 3 bases from V and 2 bases from J, with 7 bases in between. DNA of the CDR3: TGTGCCAGCTCACCGACCCCACAAGAGACCCAGTACTTC. Translated: CASSPTPQETQYF.

CDR3 protein: CSAGQGVSSDTQYF. In DNA form, the CDR3 reads TGCAGCGCGGGACAGGGGGTTTCATCAGATACGCAGTATTTT. The rearrangement joins TRBV29-1 to TRBJ2-3; 11 bases line up with TRBD1. Germline V gene data show CDR1 as SQVTM and CDR2 as ANQGSEA. The CDR3 is 14 amino acids. Germline trimming cut 7 bases from V and 4 bases from J; bases unmatched to any gene: 7.

The V gene is TRBV29-1, the J gene TRBJ2-1, with 7 bases fitting TRBD2. J lost 6 bases, V lost 6 bases, and 11 bases had no gene match. Germline loops: CDR1 SQVTM, CDR2 ANQGSEA. The CDR3 length is 14 residues. DNA for the CDR3: TGCAGCGTCGTGGTGGCTGGCGGGAGCAATGAGCAGTTCTTC. This gives the protein CSVVVAGGSNEQFF.

V usage is TRBV29-1 and J usage is TRBJ1-2; TRBD1 aligns across 7 bases. Germline CDR1 reads SQVTM; CDR2 reads ANQGSEA. CDR3 length: 13 amino acids. V lost 4 bases to trimming and J lost 0 bases; unmatched junction nucleotides: 2. The CDR3 DNA reads TGCAGCGTTGGGGGGACAGCTAACTATGGCTACACCTTC. This codes for CSVGGTANYGYTF.

The chain employs TRBV3-1 and TRBJ2-1; 13 bases fit TRBD2. The CDR3 covers 13 residues. V lost 5 bases and J lost 10; bases outside the gene matches: 2. Germline loops: CDR1 LGHDT, CDR2 YNNKEL (reference sequence). The CDR3 DNA is TGTGCCAGCAGCAAGACTAGCGGGAGGGAGCAGTTCTTC. It codes for CASSKTSGREQFF.

The chain combines TRBV29-1 with TRBJ1-1; TRBD1 aligns across 8 bases. The CDR3 spans 16 residues. V dropped 8 bases and J dropped 1; count of bases not matched to a gene: 15. The V gene's germline CDR1 is SQVTM and CDR2 ANQGSEA. Written as DNA, the CDR3 is TGCAGCTACGCCCCTCAGGGGGCCCGCGCGAACACTGAAGCTTTCTTT. This translates into CSYAPQGARANTEAFF.

V and J are TRBV29-1 and TRBJ2-3; D not resolved. CDR3 size: 11 residues. CDR1 and CDR2 from the germline V gene are SQVTM and ANQGSEA. V lost 3 bases and J lost 2, with 3 bases in between. The CDR3 coding sequence is TGCAGCGTTGATCTCACAGATACGCAGTATTTT. It specifies CSVDLTDTQYF.

This chain joins TRBV5-1 and TRBJ2-7; 12 nucleotides agree with TRBD2. Per the germline V gene, CDR1 is SGHRS and CDR2 is YFSETQ. The CDR3 extends over 15 amino acids. The J segment lost 5 bases and the V segment lost 2 bases, leaving 5 bases of the junction unmatched. The CDR3 loop is CASSFGLAGRNEQYF. DNA of the CDR3: TGCGCCAGCAGCTTCGGACTAGCGGGACGGAACGAGCAGTACTTC.

This sequence joins TRBV29-1 and TRBJ1-1; no clear D gene. CDR1 is SQVTM, CDR2 ANQGSEA, per germline. V lost 7 bases, J lost 5 bases, and 14 bases lay in between. The length of the CDR3 is 12 residues. The CDR3 DNA sequence: TGCAGCGCCTCACTATCCGGAACTGAAGCTTTCTTT. Its translation: CSASLSGTEAFF.

The chain is built from TRBV20-1 and TRBJ1-2, with 8 bases fitting TRBD1. Germline V CDR1 and CDR2: DFQATT, SNEGSKA (reference sequence). With V trimmed by 5 bases and J by 3 bases, 2 bases remained unmatched. The CDR3 runs 12 residues. The CDR3 sequence: CSAPDRDYGYTF. CDR3 DNA sequence: TGCAGTGCTCCGGACAGGGACTATGGCTACACCTTC.

The chain links TRBV29-1 to TRBJ1-2; D not resolved. The V end was cut by 3 bases, the J end by 2 bases, with 7 bases between. Per germline, CDR1 SQVTM and CDR2 ANQGSEA. The CDR3 sequence is 12 residues long. The CDR3 DNA sequence: TGCAGCGTTGATAGGTTCAACTATGGCTACACCTTC. Encoded protein: CSVDRFNYGYTF.

The chain carries TRBV5-6 and TRBJ1-6; no clear D. Deletions cut 4 bases from V and 14 bases from J, with 10 bases between. The CDR3 is made up of 11 amino acids. Per the germline V gene, CDR1 is SGHDT and CDR2 is YYEEEE. The DNA for the CDR3 is TGTGCCAGCAGCCAAGGGTTCACCCTCCACTTT. The encoded protein is CASSQGFTLHF.

The chain is built from TRBV9 and TRBJ2-3; D possibly corresponds to TRBD2 (5 bases). The length of the CDR3 is 14 residues. Germline loops: CDR1 SGDLS, CDR2 YYNGEE. V gave up 2 bases and J gave up 3 bases, with 10 bases separating them. CDR3 in DNA: TGTGCCAGCAGCGTCACGGGGTGGACAGATACGCAGTATTTT. Translation: CASSVTGWTDTQYF. Based on the CDR3 plus reference TRBV9 and TRBJ2-3, the full variable domain is DSGVTQTPKHLITATGQRVTLRCSPRSGDLSVYWYQQSLDQGLQFLIQYYNGEERAKGNILERFSAQQFPDLHSELNLSSLELGDSALYFCASSVTGWTDTQYFGPGTRLTVL.

This clonotype has only one observation. The CDR3 here is CASSLGGGTGDTQYF. The CDR3 DNA sequence: TGCGCCAGCAGCTTGGGAGGGGGTACTGGAGATACGCAGTATTTT. The chain recombines TRBV5-1 with TRBJ2-3, with D perhaps TRBD1 (6 bases). The CDR3 loop spans 15 amino acids. Germline values: CDR1 SGHRS, CDR2 YFSETQ. V dropped 0 bases and J dropped 5 bases, with 13 bases sitting between them.

This clonotype was seen just once. V usage is TRBV7-9 and J usage is TRBJ2-7; D is undetermined. V was trimmed by 2 bases and J by 0 bases, leaving 11 bases between them. The germline gives CDR1 SEHNR, CDR2 FQNEAQ (reference sequence). CDR3 size: 15 residues. The CDR3 coding sequence is TGTGCCAGCAGCTTAACGGATCTAGTCTCCTACGAGCAGTACTTC. This encodes CASSLTDLVSYEQYF.

The count of this clonotype is one. The chain couples TRBV2 to TRBJ2-7; D possibly matches TRBD1 or TRBD2 (6 bases each). This CDR3 has 13 residues. Per the germline V gene, CDR1 is SNHLY and CDR2 is FYNNEI. The germline V and J ends were trimmed by 4 bases and 3 bases, with 10 bases remaining between them. CDR3 nucleotides: TGTGCCAGCAGTGCACAGGGAGGCTACGAGCAGTACTTC. Its protein product is CASSAQGGYEQYF.

The chain couples TRBV29-1 to TRBJ2-3; tentative D call: TRBD2 (6 bases). The V and J ends lost 8 bases and 6 bases respectively, with 15 bases between them. The CDR3 contains 12 residues. The V gene's germline CDR1 is SQVTM and CDR2 ANQGSEA. The CDR3 nucleotides are TGCAGCCCCCTTGTTGGGAGGGATACGCAGTATTTT. Encoded protein: CSPLVGRDTQYF.